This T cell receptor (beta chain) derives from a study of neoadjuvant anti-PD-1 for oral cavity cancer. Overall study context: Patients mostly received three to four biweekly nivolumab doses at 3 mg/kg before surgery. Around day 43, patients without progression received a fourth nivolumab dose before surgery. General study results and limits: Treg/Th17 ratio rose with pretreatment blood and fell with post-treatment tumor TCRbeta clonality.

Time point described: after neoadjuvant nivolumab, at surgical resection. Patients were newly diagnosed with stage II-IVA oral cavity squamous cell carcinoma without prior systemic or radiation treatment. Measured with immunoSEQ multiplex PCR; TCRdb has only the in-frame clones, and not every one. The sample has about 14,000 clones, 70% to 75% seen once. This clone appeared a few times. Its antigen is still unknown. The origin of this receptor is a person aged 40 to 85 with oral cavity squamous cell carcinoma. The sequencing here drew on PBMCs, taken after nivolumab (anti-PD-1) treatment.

DNA for the CDR3: TGTGCCGCTTGGGGGGATAGCACCGGGGAGCTGTTTTTT. This sequence encodes CAAWGDSTGELFF. This rearrangement joins TRBV10-3 to TRBJ2-2, with D possibly matching TRBD2 (6 bases). CDR1 and CDR2 (germline): ENHRY, SYGVKD. The V end was cut by 11 bases, the J end by 4 bases, with 14 bases between. The CDR3 has 13 residues.